The 26 T cell receptor beta chains below all came from one sample that was sequenced in a study of blood T cell repertoires in COVID-19. Generated by immunoSEQ multiplex PCR, the TCRdb table keeps only in-frame clones and is missing some. Of approximately 200,000 clones listed, roughly 84% are singletons. Specimen: peripheral blood. These receptors all come from a woman aged 55-69 years with acute or convalescent COVID-19.

This clone was counted once. The CDR3 DNA is TGTGCCAGCAGCCAAAGAGGACAGAGCACAGATACGCAGTATTTT. It codes for CASSQRGQSTDTQYF. The chain has TRBV3-1 (or the pseudogene TRBV3-2) and TRBJ2-3; a weak D match, TRBD1 (6 bases). The ends were cut back, 2 bases at V and 0 bases at J, with 9 bases in the middle. CDR1 and CDR2 from the germline V gene are LGHDT and YNNKEL (reference sequence). This CDR3 is built from 15 residues.

The chain recombines TRBV20-1 with TRBJ1-4; 7 nucleotides align to TRBD1. Germline CDR1 and CDR2: DFQATT and SNEGSKA (reference sequence). CDR3 length equals 11 residues. Here the CDR3 reads CTAPQGVKLFF. The CDR3 DNA follows: TGCACCGCACCTCAGGGGGTAAAACTGTTTTTT.

The J gene is TRBJ2-7, the V gene TRBV9; 9 bases fit TRBD2. Germline CDR1 and CDR2: SGDLS and YYNGEE. Trimming took 4 bases from V and 3 from J; bases not matched to a gene: 11. The CDR3 runs 16 residues. Here the CDR3 reads CASSPRDSGGFYEQYF. CDR3 DNA sequence: TGTGCCAGCAGCCCTAGGGATAGCGGGGGCTTCTACGAGCAGTACTTC.

The table lists this clone with a few counts. The J gene is TRBJ1-2, the V gene TRBV3-1 (or the pseudogene TRBV3-2), with D possibly matching TRBD1 (5 bases). The CDR3 spans 13 residues. The V end was cut by 4 bases, the J end by 4 bases, with 10 bases between. Germline lookup yields CDR1 LGHDT and CDR2 YNNKEL (reference sequence). CDR3 DNA sequence: TGTGCCAGCAGCCCCCAGGGTACCTATGGCTACACCTTC. Translating gives CASSPQGTYGYTF.

CDR3 sequence (DNA): TGTGCCACCAGTGGCTTGGCCGGGACTAGCTATGGCTACACCTTC. Protein sequence: CATSGLAGTSYGYTF. The chain combines TRBV24-1 with TRBJ1-2, with D possibly TRBD1 on 5 matching bases. Germline CDR1 is KGHDR and CDR2 is SFDVKD. V gave up 5 bases and J gave up 4 bases, with 16 bases separating them. The CDR3 sequence is 15 residues long.

The rearrangement joins TRBV3-1 (or the pseudogene TRBV3-2) to TRBJ1-3, with D tentatively TRBD1 (6 bases). Germline assignment: CDR1 LGHDT and CDR2 YNNKEL (reference sequence). Trimming stripped 4 bases from V and 1 base from J, with 11 bases between. The CDR3 covers 15 residues. CDR3 coding DNA: TGTGCCAGCAGCCCTGACAGGTCTTCTGGAAACACCATATATTTT. Translated: CASSPDRSSGNTIYF.

The V call is TRBV2, the J call TRBJ1-1; D is undetermined. V was clipped by 7 bases and J by 3 bases, with 12 bases between them. CDR3 length equals 13 residues. The V gene's germline CDR1 is SNHLY and CDR2 FYNNEI. The CDR3 loop is CASIEGPHTEAFF. In DNA form, the CDR3 reads TGTGCCAGCATTGAGGGCCCCCACACTGAAGCTTTCTTT. Full variable domain (outside the CDR3, taken from reference TRBV2 and TRBJ1-1): EPEVTQTPSHQVTQMGQEVILRCVPISNHLYFYWYRQILGQKVEFLVSFYNNEISEKSEIFDDQFSVERPDGSNFTLKIRSTKLEDSAMYFCASIEGPHTEAFFGQGTRLTVV.

This sequence joins TRBV9 and TRBJ1-1; TRBD1 might be the D (5 bases). Germline loops: CDR1 SGDLS, CDR2 YYNGEE. Deletions cut 0 bases from V and 4 bases from J, with 13 bases between. This CDR3 spans 15 amino acids. The CDR3 region has the DNA TGTGCCAGCAGCGTAGGCAGGGAAGGGTCCACTGAAGCTTTCTTT. Its translation: CASSVGREGSTEAFF.

V gene TRBV7-3 combines with J gene TRBJ2-5, with D unclear. The V and J ends lost 2 bases and 9 bases respectively, with 13 bases between them. The CDR3 has 13 residues. Germline V gene sequence: CDR1 SGHTA, CDR2 FQGTGA. The CDR3 DNA reads TGTGCCAGCAGCTTACAGAGCAATCAGGCCCAGTACTTC. Its protein is CASSLQSNQAQYF.

The V gene is TRBV12-3 or TRBV12-4, the J gene TRBJ1-2; 8 nucleotides line up with TRBD1. The length of the CDR3 is 13 residues. The ends lost 3 bases at V and 6 bases at J; junction bases unmatched: 3. The CDR3 nucleotides read TGTGCCAGCAGTTTTGAGACAGGGGATGGCTACACCTTC. This sequence encodes CASSFETGDGYTF.

The rearrangement joins TRBV12-3 or TRBV12-4 to TRBJ2-1; weak D call: TRBD1 (5 bases). The V end lost 1 base, the J end lost 10 bases, and 5 bases lay between the germline ends. The CDR3 contains 11 residues. The CDR3 region is CASSLDREQFF. In DNA form, the CDR3 reads TGTGCCAGCAGTTTAGACAGGGAGCAGTTCTTC.

The chain employs TRBV6-6 and TRBJ1-2, with D possibly matching TRBD1 (5 bases). The ends were cut back, 5 bases at V and 2 bases at J, with 15 bases in the middle. This CDR3 is 15 amino acids long. In germline, CDR1 is MNHNY, CDR2 SVGAGI (reference sequence). The CDR3: CASSRMTVLNYGYTF. The CDR3 nucleotides read TGTGCCAGCAGTAGGATGACAGTTCTCAACTATGGCTACACCTTC.

The chain links TRBV7-6 to TRBJ2-2; the D gene is possibly TRBD1 (6 bases). The CDR3 sequence is 15 residues long. CDR1 and CDR2 from the germline V gene are SGHVS and FNYEAQ. V gave up 5 bases and J gave up 3 bases, with 13 bases separating them. CDR3 protein: CASSPRGIYTGELFF. DNA of the CDR3: TGTGCCAGCAGCCCGAGGGGGATCTACACCGGGGAGCTGTTTTTT. Filled out from reference TRBV7-6 and TRBJ2-2, the complete variable domain reads GAGVSQSPRYKVTKRGQDVALRCDPISGHVSLYWYRQALGQGPEFLTYFNYEAQQDKSGLPNDRFSAERPEGSISTLTIQRTEQRDSAMYRCASSPRGIYTGELFFGEGSRLTVL.

The V call is TRBV11-3, the J call TRBJ1-2; 7 positions match TRBD1. The ends lost 5 bases at V and 0 bases at J; junction bases unmatched: 9. This CDR3 spans 16 amino acids. Germline CDR1 and CDR2: SGHNT and YENEEA. The DNA of the CDR3 is TGTGCCAGCAGCCCAGCGAGGCAGGGGGCTAACTATGGCTACACCTTC. Translation gives CASSPARQGANYGYTF.

The chain joins TRBV6-4 to TRBJ1-2, with D possibly TRBD1 on 5 matching bases. CDR3 length: 17 amino acids. Between the trimmed V and J ends, which lost 0 bases and 2 bases, there was a span of 16 bases. Germline lookup yields CDR1 MRHNA and CDR2 SNTAGT. The CDR3 protein is CASSDSEIGAINYGYTF. The CDR3 DNA reads TGTGCCAGCAGTGACTCCGAAATAGGGGCAATCAACTATGGCTACACCTTC.

V is TRBV6-1 and J is TRBJ1-2; tentatively, D is TRBD1 (5 bases). The CDR3 is 17 residues long. Germline values: CDR1 MNHNS, CDR2 SASEGT. With 2 bases removed from V and 4 bases from J, the gap between germline ends came to 20 bases. The CDR3 DNA sequence: TGTGCCAGCAGTGAAAGGGTCGGGGGGAACCCCGTCTATGGCTACACCTTC. It translates to CASSERVGGNPVYGYTF.

The V and J genes are TRBV30 and TRBJ1-2, with D perhaps matching TRBD1 (5 bases). Germline lookup yields CDR1 GTSNPN and CDR2 SVGIG (reference sequence). V lost 1 base to trimming and J lost 3 bases, with 9 bases between them. The CDR3 has 13 amino acids. This CDR3 is CAWSARGDYGYTF. The CDR3 bases are TGTGCCTGGAGTGCAAGGGGCGACTATGGCTACACCTTC.

The genes are TRBV5-4 and TRBJ1-1, with 9 positions matching TRBD1. CDR3 length: 14 residues. Germline CDR1 SGHNT, CDR2 YYREEE (reference sequence). V trimming: 5 bases; J trimming: 9 bases; junction bases outside the gene matches: 11. This chain's CDR3 is CASRIEQGAIQAFF. In nucleotides, the CDR3 is TGTGCCAGCAGAATCGAACAGGGGGCGATCCAAGCTTTCTTT.

The J gene is TRBJ2-2, the V gene TRBV2, with 9 bases lining up with TRBD1. The germline V gene has CDR1 SNHLY and CDR2 FYNNEI. The V segment lost 6 bases and the J segment 5 bases; nucleotides outside the gene matches: 4. The CDR3 is 14 amino acids. The CDR3 reads CASSGQGWTGELFF. CDR3 nucleotide sequence: TGTGCCAGCAGCGGACAGGGGTGGACCGGGGAGCTGTTTTTT.

This rearrangement joins TRBV3-1 (or the pseudogene TRBV3-2) to TRBJ2-2; 7 nucleotides agree with TRBD1. Unmatched junction bases numbered 6, after V lost 3 bases and J lost 2 bases. This CDR3 region has 16 residues. Germline V gene data show CDR1 as LGHDT and CDR2 as YNNKEL (reference sequence). The CDR3 reads CASSHLGQDNTGELFF. CDR3 bases: TGTGCCAGCAGCCACCTAGGACAGGATAACACCGGGGAGCTGTTTTTT.

The chain combines TRBV12-3 or TRBV12-4 with TRBJ2-7, with 7 bases lining up with TRBD1. Losses at the gene ends were 5 bases for V and 2 bases for J; bases not matched to a gene: 0. This CDR3 spans 12 amino acids. CDR3: CASSGTAYEQYF. Written as DNA, the CDR3 is TGTGCCAGCAGTGGGACAGCCTACGAGCAGTACTTC.

V usage is TRBV7-2 and J usage is TRBJ2-2; 10 nucleotides line up with TRBD2. There are 15 residues in the CDR3. J gave up 5 bases and V 2 bases, and 2 bases lay outside the gene matches. CDR1 is SGHTA, CDR2 FQGNSA, per germline. The CDR3 loop reads CASSLKRGGTGELFF. In DNA, the CDR3 is TGTGCCAGCAGCTTAAAGCGGGGGGGGACCGGGGAGCTGTTTTTT.

V is TRBV25-1 and J is TRBJ1-2; TRBD1 agrees at 10 bases. The CDR3 contains 15 residues. Trimming took 2 bases from V and 4 from J; bases not matched to a gene: 4. Germline V gives CDR1 MGHDK, CDR2 SYGVNS. CDR3 sequence reads: CASSEPGTGAYGYTF. CDR3 DNA sequence: TGTGCCAGCAGTGAACCCGGGACAGGGGCCTATGGCTACACCTTC.

The chain employs TRBV5-6 and TRBJ2-5; 7 bases are shared with TRBD2. The V gene's germline CDR1 is SGHDT and CDR2 YYEEEE. This CDR3 is 14 amino acids long. V was clipped by 2 bases and J by 4 bases; unmatched bases: 5. The CDR3 is CASSLELAVETQYF. Here the CDR3 DNA reads TGTGCCAGCAGCTTAGAGCTAGCGGTAGAGACCCAGTACTTC.

The rearrangement links TRBV6-5 to TRBJ1-3, with D unclear. The CDR3 extends over 15 amino acids. The V and J ends lost 8 bases and 3 bases respectively, with 17 bases between them. Germline CDR1 and CDR2: MNHEY and SVGAGI. The CDR3 region is CASAESLLVGNTIYF. CDR3 bases: TGTGCCAGCGCGGAATCACTACTTGTTGGAAACACCATATATTTT.

The chain links TRBV18 to TRBJ1-1; TRBD1 aligns across 7 bases. CDR1 and CDR2 from the germline V gene are KGHSH and LQKENI. After removal of 4 bases from V and 1 base from J, the junction contained 0 bases not matched to a gene. The CDR3 length is 13 residues. CDR3 bases: TGTGCCAGCTCACGGGACAGGAACACTGAAGCTTTCTTT. Protein sequence: CASSRDRNTEAFF.